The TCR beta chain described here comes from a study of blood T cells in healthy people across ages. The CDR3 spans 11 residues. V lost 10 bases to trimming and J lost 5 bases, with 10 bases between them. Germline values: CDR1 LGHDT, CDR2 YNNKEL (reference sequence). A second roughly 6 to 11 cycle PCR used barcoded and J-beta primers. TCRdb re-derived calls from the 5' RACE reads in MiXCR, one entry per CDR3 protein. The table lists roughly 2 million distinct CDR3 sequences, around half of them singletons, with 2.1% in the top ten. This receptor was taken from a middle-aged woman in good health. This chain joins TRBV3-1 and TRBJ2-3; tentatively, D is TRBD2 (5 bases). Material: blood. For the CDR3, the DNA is TGTGCCACCCGCAGCGGAGATACGCAGTATTTT. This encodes CATRSGDTQYF.